This T cell receptor beta chain was obtained from a study of T cells in localized non-small cell lung cancer. The table came from immunoSEQ multiplex PCR; TCRdb's copy has only in-frame clones and leaves some out. The table includes about 830 clones, about 20% detected once. V lost 4 bases, J lost 0 bases, and 12 bases stayed unmatched. Germline values: CDR1 MNHGY, CDR2 SAAAGT. The CDR3 sequence is 18 residues long. There are a few counts of this clone. This specimen consisted of normal lung tissue next to the tumor, obtained before any cancer treatment. The genes are TRBV6-8 and TRBJ1-2, with 9 nucleotides matching TRBD1. This sequence originates from a man between 40 and 70 years old with stage II lung adenocarcinoma. In nucleotides, the CDR3 is TGTGCCAGCAGTTCGGGAGGGACAGGGTCCCTCTCTAACTATGGCTACACCTTC. This gives the protein CASSSGGTGSLSNYGYTF.